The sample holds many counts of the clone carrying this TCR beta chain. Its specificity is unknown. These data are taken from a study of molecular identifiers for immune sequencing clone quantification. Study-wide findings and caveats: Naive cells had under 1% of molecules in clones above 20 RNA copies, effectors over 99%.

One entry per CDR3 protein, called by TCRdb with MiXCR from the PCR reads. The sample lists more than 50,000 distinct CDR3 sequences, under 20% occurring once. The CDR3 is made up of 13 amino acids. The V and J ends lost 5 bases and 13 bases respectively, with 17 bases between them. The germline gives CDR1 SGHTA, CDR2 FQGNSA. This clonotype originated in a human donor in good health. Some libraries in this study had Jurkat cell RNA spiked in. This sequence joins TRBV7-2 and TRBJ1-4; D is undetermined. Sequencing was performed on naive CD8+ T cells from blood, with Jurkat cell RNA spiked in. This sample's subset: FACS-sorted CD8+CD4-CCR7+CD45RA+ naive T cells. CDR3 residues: CASSPPGRKGLFF. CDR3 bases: TGTGCCAGCAGCCCTCCCGGCCGAAAGGGACTGTTTTTT.